One and the same sample provided the 25 T cell receptor beta chains below, sequenced in a study of shared clonotypes between healthy human individuals. Assay used: immunoSEQ multiplex PCR; TCRdb lists only in-frame clones, some missing. The sample lists some 2 million clones, 85% to 95% occurring once. The sequencing input was naive CD4+ T cells sorted from blood. The subset is: CD45RA+ positively selected. These receptors were collected from a man aged 18 to 35 in good health.

The chain joins TRBV5-1 to TRBJ2-5; 8 bases map to TRBD1. The junction had 7 bases not matched to a gene; V was cut back by 0 bases and J by 3 bases. This CDR3 is 16 amino acids long. The germline CDR1 and CDR2 sequences are SGHRS and YFSETQ. The CDR3 sequence: CASSLGSGGSKETQYF. The DNA for the CDR3 is TGCGCCAGCAGCTTGGGTTCAGGGGGCTCAAAAGAGACCCAGTACTTC.

The chain carries TRBV29-1 and TRBJ2-3; D is unresolved. Trimming removed 2 bases at V and 1 base at J, with 7 bases between. This CDR3 region has 13 residues. Germline CDR1 is SQVTM and CDR2 is ANQGSEA. CDR3 loop: CSVEMVRTDTQYF. DNA of the CDR3: TGCAGCGTTGAAATGGTCCGCACAGATACGCAGTATTTT.

The chain employs TRBV10-1 and TRBJ2-2; TRBD1 is a possible D gene (6 bases). CDR1 and CDR2 from the germline V gene are WNHNN and SYGVQD (reference sequence). This CDR3 has 14 residues. The V end was cut by 3 bases, the J end by 5 bases, with 10 bases between. CDR3 residues: CASSEVQGTGELFF. For the CDR3, the DNA is TGCGCCAGCAGTGAAGTACAGGGAACCGGGGAGCTGTTTTTT.

This clone appeared once. The chain couples TRBV15 to TRBJ1-6; D unclear. This CDR3 is built from 15 residues. The germline gives CDR1 LNHNV, CDR2 YYDKDF (reference sequence). With 0 bases removed from V and 6 bases from J, the gap between germline ends came to 9 bases. CDR3 amino acids: CATSRDGEINSPLHF. Here the CDR3 DNA reads TGTGCCACCAGCAGAGATGGGGAAATTAATTCACCCCTCCACTTT.

This clone was recorded once. The V and J genes are TRBV6-6 and TRBJ1-2; D is undetermined. This CDR3 comprises 13 residues. The germline V gene encodes CDR1 MNHNY and CDR2 SVGAGI (reference sequence). The V end lost 6 bases, the J end lost 3 bases, and 11 bases lay between the germline ends. The CDR3 loop reads CASRLTSDYGYTF. For the CDR3, the DNA is TGTGCCAGCAGGCTAACGTCCGACTATGGCTACACCTTC.

The J gene is TRBJ1-1, the V gene TRBV30; no clear D. From germline, CDR1 is GTSNPN and CDR2 SVGIG (reference sequence). V shed 3 bases and J shed 0 bases, with 11 bases lying between them. This CDR3 contains 14 residues. This chain's CDR3 is CAWRAPNLNTEAFF. The CDR3 DNA follows: TGTGCCTGGAGAGCCCCCAATTTGAACACTGAAGCTTTCTTT. The variable domain in full, with the rest retrieved from reference TRBV30 and TRBJ1-1, is SQTIHQWPATLVQPVGSPLSLECTVEGTSNPNLYWYRQAAGRGLQLLFYSVGIGQISSEVPQNLSASRPQDRQFILSSKKLLLSDSGFYLCAWRAPNLNTEAFFGQGTRLTVV.

This chain uses TRBV11-2 with TRBJ1-3; D is perhaps TRBD1 (6 bases). Trimming stripped 2 bases from V and 2 bases from J, with 10 bases between. Germline CDR1 and CDR2: SGHAT and FQNNGV. The CDR3 totals 15 residues. CDR3 in DNA: TGTGCCAGCAGCTTAAACGGGGGGCCTGGAAACACCATATATTTT. Amino acids: CASSLNGGPGNTIYF.

This clone occurred once. The V and J genes are TRBV20-1 and TRBJ1-5; no reliable D call. Trimming pared 6 bases from V and 3 bases from J, leaving 3 bases between. The germline V gene has CDR1 DFQATT and CDR2 SNEGSKA (reference sequence). CDR3 length: 10 residues. The CDR3 DNA reads TGCAGTGCCCCCAATCAGCCCCAGCATTTT. Protein product: CSAPNQPQHF.

The chain has TRBV9 and TRBJ1-2; 7 bases are a match to TRBD1. The germline V gene has CDR1 SGDLS and CDR2 YYNGEE. J lost 8 bases, V lost 6 bases, and 16 bases had no gene match. This CDR3 contains 15 residues. The CDR3 DNA follows: TGTGCCAGCACCAGACAGGGCAGGGCCGAGGTGGGCTACACCTTC. This encodes CASTRQGRAEVGYTF.

The chain couples TRBV28 to TRBJ2-1; D may be TRBD2 (6 bases). Germline CDR1 MDHEN, CDR2 SYDVKM. V was pared by 5 bases and J by 3 bases, with 20 bases between. This CDR3 contains 17 residues. CDR3 loop: CASSPRREGRLYNEQFF. In DNA form, the CDR3 reads TGTGCCAGCAGTCCCCGCCGTGAAGGGAGGCTCTACAATGAGCAGTTCTTC.

Here the CDR3 DNA reads TGTGCCAGCAGACCCGCGTCTAGCAACTCCTACGAGCAGTACTTC. Residues: CASRPASSNSYEQYF. This sequence joins TRBV28 and TRBJ2-7, with D possibly TRBD2 on 5 matching bases. V was cut by 6 bases and J by 0 bases, with 15 bases left in between. Germline CDR1 and CDR2: MDHEN and SYDVKM. CDR3 length equals 15 residues. The complete variable domain, with remaining parts taken from reference TRBV28 and TRBJ2-7, reads DVKVTQSSRYLVKRTGEKVFLECVQDMDHENMFWYRQDPGLGLRLIYFSYDVKMKEKGDIPEGYSVSREKKERFSLILESASTNQTSMYLCASRPASSNSYEQYFGPGTRLTVT.

The rearrangement uses TRBV5-1 and TRBJ1-4; D may be TRBD1 (5 bases). The germline CDR1 and CDR2 sequences are SGHRS and YFSETQ. Between the trimmed V and J ends, which lost 0 bases and 4 bases, there was a span of 13 bases. The CDR3 has 16 amino acids. CDR3 region: CASSLEGRGLNEKLFF. For the CDR3, the DNA is TGCGCCAGCAGCTTGGAGGGGAGGGGCCTTAATGAAAAACTGTTTTTT.

V and J are TRBV2 and TRBJ2-7, with TRBD1 matching over 7 bases. V gave up 8 bases and J gave up 3 bases; unmatched junction bases: 7. Germline values: CDR1 SNHLY, CDR2 FYNNEI. The CDR3 covers 13 residues. The CDR3 protein is CASGGQILYEQYF. As DNA, the CDR3 is TGTGCCAGCGGGGGACAGATCCTCTACGAGCAGTACTTC. The full variable domain, completed using reference TRBV2 and TRBJ2-7, is EPEVTQTPSHQVTQMGQEVILRCVPISNHLYFYWYRQILGQKVEFLVSFYNNEISEKSEIFDDQFSVERPDGSNFTLKIRSTKLEDSAMYFCASGGQILYEQYFGPGTRLTVT.

V and J are TRBV5-1 and TRBJ2-1; tentatively, D is TRBD2 (5 bases). This CDR3 has 16 residues. Germline V gene sequence: CDR1 SGHRS, CDR2 YFSETQ. The V end lost 1 base, the J end lost 8 bases, and 19 bases lay between the germline ends. The chain's CDR3 is CASSLFKSSPRDEQFF. CDR3 bases: TGCGCCAGCAGCTTGTTTAAGTCTAGCCCTAGGGATGAGCAGTTCTTC. Full variable domain (outside the CDR3, taken from reference TRBV5-1 and TRBJ2-1): KAGVTQTPRYLIKTRGQQVTLSCSPISGHRSVSWYQQTPGQGLQFLFEYFSETQRNKGNFPGRFSGRQFSNSRSEMNVSTLELGDSALYLCASSLFKSSPRDEQFFGPGTRLTVL.

The chain has TRBV12-5 and TRBJ2-3, with D possibly being TRBD1 (6 bases). The CDR3 totals 13 residues. The germline gives CDR1 LGHNT, CDR2 FRNRAP. Deletions cut 2 bases from V and 7 bases from J, with 10 bases between. CDR3 sequence (DNA): TGTGCTAGTGGTTTGACAGGGATCAATACGCAGTATTTT. Translated, it gives CASGLTGINTQYF.

The chain has TRBV27 and TRBJ1-5; 9 bases are shared with TRBD1. After removal of 6 bases from V and 1 base from J, the junction contained 10 bases not matched to a gene. This CDR3 is 17 amino acids long. Germline assignment: CDR1 MNHEY and CDR2 SMNVEV (reference sequence). DNA of the CDR3: TGTGCCAGCAGACCCACCTGGACAGGGGAAAGCAATCAGCCCCAGCATTTT. It encodes CASRPTWTGESNQPQHF.

The rearrangement joins TRBV5-1 to TRBJ2-3; no definite D call. The ends were cut back, 5 bases at V and 1 base at J, with 5 bases in the middle. The CDR3 totals 12 residues. Germline CDR1 is SGHRS and CDR2 is YFSETQ. The CDR3 DNA sequence: TGCGCCAGCAGATCCCGCACAGATACGCAGTATTTT. This gives the protein CASRSRTDTQYF.

The chain combines TRBV5-1 with TRBJ2-1, with D maybe TRBD2 (6 bases). Germline V gene data show CDR1 as SGHRS and CDR2 as YFSETQ. The CDR3 runs 14 residues. V was pared by 1 base and J by 10 bases, with 15 bases between. CDR3 sequence reads: CASSLTSGVSEQFF. The CDR3 DNA is TGCGCCAGCAGCTTGACCTCGGGAGTTAGCGAGCAGTTCTTC.

With regard to this clone: Other nucleotide sequences in the sample specify the same CDR3. The CDR3 DNA reads as TGTGCCATCAGTGAGTCAGGGGGCCCTAATGAAAAACTGTTTTTT. This codes for CAISESGGPNEKLFF. The chain uses TRBV10-3 and TRBJ1-4, with 7 bases lining up with TRBD1. CDR1 and CDR2 (germline): ENHRY, SYGVKD. The CDR3 is made up of 15 amino acids. Losses at the gene ends were 0 bases for V and 3 bases for J; bases not matched to a gene: 1.

As for this clone: Distinct nucleotide sequences in the sample also encode this CDR3. The gene calls are TRBV6-1 and TRBJ2-7; TRBD1 might be the D (5 bases). Trimming took 5 bases from V and 4 from J, leaving 6 bases between them. Germline V gene lookup returns CDR1 MNHNS and CDR2 SASEGT. This CDR3 is built from 11 residues. The CDR3 nucleotides read TGTGCCAGCAGTTACAGGTACGAGCAGTACTTC. Translated, it gives CASSYRYEQYF.

The V call is TRBV27, the J call TRBJ2-7; perhaps TRBD1 as D (6 bases). Per germline, CDR1 MNHEY and CDR2 SMNVEV (reference sequence). The V and J ends lost 6 bases and 0 bases respectively, with 12 bases between them. This CDR3 region has 14 residues. The CDR3 is CASSPGTLSYEQYF. Written as DNA, the CDR3 is TGTGCCAGCAGCCCCGGGACACTCTCCTACGAGCAGTACTTC.

About this clone: Additional DNA sequences in this sample encode the identical CDR3. This chain uses TRBV6-1 with TRBJ1-2; D is ambiguous. The CDR3 has 14 amino acids. Germline CDR1 reads MNHNS; CDR2 reads SASEGT. The ends were cut back, 1 base at V and 1 base at J, with 7 bases in the middle. The CDR3 loop is CASSEGVGNYGYTF. The CDR3 bases are TGTGCCAGCAGTGAAGGTGTCGGTAACTATGGCTACACCTTC.

This clone was picked up one time. This specimen includes other DNA sequences encoding the same CDR3. This chain uses TRBV30 with TRBJ2-6; D possibly corresponds to TRBD1 (5 bases). The CDR3 extends over 15 amino acids. The ends were cut back, 0 bases at V and 0 bases at J, with 6 bases in the middle. Germline CDR1 and CDR2: GTSNPN and SVGIG (reference sequence). CDR3 protein: CAWSVRGSGANVLTF. DNA of the CDR3: TGTGCCTGGAGTGTAAGGGGCTCTGGGGCCAACGTCCTGACTTTC.

The chain couples TRBV10-3 to TRBJ1-3; 9 nucleotides match TRBD1. This CDR3 has 16 residues. Losses at the gene ends were 8 bases for V and 2 bases for J; bases not matched to a gene: 10. Germline CDR1 ENHRY, CDR2 SYGVKD. CDR3 nucleotides: TGTGCCATCCACAGGGGGCCTTCCGTGCCTGGAAACACCATATATTTT. Residues: CAIHRGPSVPGNTIYF.

The chain uses TRBV4-1 and TRBJ2-5; 9 bases agree with TRBD1. The CDR3 has 16 amino acids. Germline values: CDR1 MGHRA, CDR2 YSYEKL. The J segment lost 4 bases and the V segment lost 3 bases, leaving 9 bases of the junction unmatched. This chain's CDR3 is CASSQKEQGAGETQYF. In DNA form, the CDR3 reads TGCGCCAGCAGCCAGAAAGAACAGGGGGCGGGAGAGACCCAGTACTTC.